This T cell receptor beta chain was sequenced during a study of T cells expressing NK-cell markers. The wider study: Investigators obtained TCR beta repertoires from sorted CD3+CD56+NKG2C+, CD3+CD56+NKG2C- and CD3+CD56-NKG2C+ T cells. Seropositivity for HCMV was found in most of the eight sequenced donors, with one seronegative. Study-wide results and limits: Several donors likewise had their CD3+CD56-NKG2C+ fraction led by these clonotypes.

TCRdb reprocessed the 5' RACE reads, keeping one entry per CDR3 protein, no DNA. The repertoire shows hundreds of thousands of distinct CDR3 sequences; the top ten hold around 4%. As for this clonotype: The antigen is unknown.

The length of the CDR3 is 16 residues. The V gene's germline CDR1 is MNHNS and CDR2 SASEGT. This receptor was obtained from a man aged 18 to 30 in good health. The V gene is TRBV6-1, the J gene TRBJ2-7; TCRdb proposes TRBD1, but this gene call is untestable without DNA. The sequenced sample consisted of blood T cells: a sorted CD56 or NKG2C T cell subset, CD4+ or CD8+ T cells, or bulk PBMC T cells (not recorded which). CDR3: CATKFPRTDNPYEQYF.